This T cell receptor (beta chain) was sequenced in a study of radiotherapy plus CTLA-4 blockade in lung cancer. Study-level information: The study recorded objective responses in about 20% of patients and disease control in about 30%. General observations from the study: Interferon-beta and early blood T cell clone dynamics reportedly predicted response best. Radiotherapy with ipilimumab was followed by blood expansion of tumor-derived clones.

The protocol was immunoSEQ multiplex PCR, while the TCRdb copy is restricted to in-frame clones and leaves out a portion. The sample carries tens of thousands of clones, roughly 80% recorded once. Comment on this clone: The target antigen is unknown.

Looked up from germline, CDR1 is SGHNT and CDR2 is YENEEA. CDR3 size: 16 residues. The V end lost 1 base, the J end lost 5 bases, and 14 bases lay between the germline ends. This receptor was identified in a human donor with non-small cell lung cancer who had stable disease on radiotherapy plus ipilimumab. Source: peripheral blood, taken from a patient treated with radiotherapy plus ipilimumab. The V call is TRBV11-3, the J call TRBJ2-2; D is unclear. This chain's CDR3 is CASSLAGQAPTGELFF. The CDR3 DNA follows: TGTGCCAGCAGCTTAGCGGGTCAGGCTCCAACCGGGGAGCTGTTTTTT.